This T cell receptor (beta chain) derives from a study of shared clonotypes between healthy human individuals. Study-wide results and limits: The study found 4.5% to 6% of naive CD4 clonotypes shared across a handful of donors. Only a few donors were included, so the genetic and exposure-history diversity represented was limited.

The data were produced by immunoSEQ multiplex PCR, yet TCRdb's version contains in-frame clones alone and is incomplete. The repertoire holds approximately 1,500,000 clones, with 95% to 99% as singletons. Comment on this clone: Its specificity is unknown.

Sequencing used naive CD4+ T cells sorted from blood. Subset in this sample: CD45RA+ positively selected. The clonotype was recovered from a man aged 30 to 39 in good health.

The CDR3 coding sequence is TGCGCCAGCAGCAGCTACAGTCTCCTAAACTATGGCTACACCTTC. Its protein product is CASSSYSLLNYGYTF. The rearrangement joins TRBV5-1 to TRBJ1-2; D is uncertain. The length of the CDR3 is 15 residues. Germline CDR1 reads SGHRS; CDR2 reads YFSETQ. The V and J ends lost 4 bases and 2 bases respectively, with 15 bases between them.